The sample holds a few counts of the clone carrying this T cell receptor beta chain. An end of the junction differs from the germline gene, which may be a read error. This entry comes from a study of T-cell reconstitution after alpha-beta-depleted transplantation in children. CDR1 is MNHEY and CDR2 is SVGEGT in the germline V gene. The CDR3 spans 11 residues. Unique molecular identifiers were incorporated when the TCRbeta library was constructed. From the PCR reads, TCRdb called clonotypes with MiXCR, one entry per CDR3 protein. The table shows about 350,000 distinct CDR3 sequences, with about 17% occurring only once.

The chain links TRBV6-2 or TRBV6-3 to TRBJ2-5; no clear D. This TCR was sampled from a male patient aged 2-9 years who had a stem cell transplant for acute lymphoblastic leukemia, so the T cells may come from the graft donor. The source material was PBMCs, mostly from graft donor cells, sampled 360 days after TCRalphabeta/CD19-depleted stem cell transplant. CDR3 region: CASSDLNRAAF. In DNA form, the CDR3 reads TGTGCCAGCTCAGACTTAAACCGGGCCGCTTTC.